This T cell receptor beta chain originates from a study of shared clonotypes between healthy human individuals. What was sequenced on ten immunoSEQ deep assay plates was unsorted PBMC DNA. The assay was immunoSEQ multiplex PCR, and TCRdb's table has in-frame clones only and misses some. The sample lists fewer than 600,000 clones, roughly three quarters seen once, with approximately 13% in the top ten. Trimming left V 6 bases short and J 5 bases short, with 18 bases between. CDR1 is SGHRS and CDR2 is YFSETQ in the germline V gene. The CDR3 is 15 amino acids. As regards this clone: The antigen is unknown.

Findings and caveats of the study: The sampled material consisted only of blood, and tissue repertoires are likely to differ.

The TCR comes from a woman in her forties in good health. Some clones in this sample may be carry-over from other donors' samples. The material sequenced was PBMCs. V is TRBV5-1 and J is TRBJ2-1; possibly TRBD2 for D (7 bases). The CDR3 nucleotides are TGCGCCAGCACCCGGGGGGCGCAGGTTAACAATGAGCAGTTCTTC. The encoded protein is CASTRGAQVNNEQFF.